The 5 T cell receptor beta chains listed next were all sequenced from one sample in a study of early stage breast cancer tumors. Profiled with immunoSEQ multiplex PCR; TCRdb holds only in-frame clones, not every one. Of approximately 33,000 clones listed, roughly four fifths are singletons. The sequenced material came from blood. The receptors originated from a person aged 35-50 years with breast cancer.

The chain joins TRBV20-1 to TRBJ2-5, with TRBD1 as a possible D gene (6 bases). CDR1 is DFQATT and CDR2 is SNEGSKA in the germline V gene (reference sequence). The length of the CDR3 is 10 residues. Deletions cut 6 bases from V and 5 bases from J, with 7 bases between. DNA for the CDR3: TGCAGTGCGAGGGGGGAGACCCAGTACTTC. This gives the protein CSARGETQYF.

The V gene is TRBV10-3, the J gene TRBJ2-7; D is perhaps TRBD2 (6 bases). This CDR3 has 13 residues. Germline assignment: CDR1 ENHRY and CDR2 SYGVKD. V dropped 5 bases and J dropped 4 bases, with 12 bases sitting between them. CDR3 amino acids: CAISPGLRYEQYF. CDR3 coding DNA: TGTGCCATCAGTCCGGGACTGCGATACGAGCAGTACTTC.

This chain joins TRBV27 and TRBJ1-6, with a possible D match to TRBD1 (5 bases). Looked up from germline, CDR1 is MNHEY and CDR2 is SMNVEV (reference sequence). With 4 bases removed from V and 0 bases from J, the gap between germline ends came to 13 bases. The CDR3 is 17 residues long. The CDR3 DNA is TGTGCCAGCAGTTCACCGGGGGGGATCTCCTATAATTCACCCCTCCACTTT. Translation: CASSSPGGISYNSPLHF.

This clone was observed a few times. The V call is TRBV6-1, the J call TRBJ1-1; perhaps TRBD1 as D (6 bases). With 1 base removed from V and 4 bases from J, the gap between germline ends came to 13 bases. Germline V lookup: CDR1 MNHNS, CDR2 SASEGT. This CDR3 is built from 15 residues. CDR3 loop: CASSEEDTGPTEAFF. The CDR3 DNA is TGTGCCAGCAGTGAAGAGGATACAGGGCCCACTGAAGCTTTCTTT.

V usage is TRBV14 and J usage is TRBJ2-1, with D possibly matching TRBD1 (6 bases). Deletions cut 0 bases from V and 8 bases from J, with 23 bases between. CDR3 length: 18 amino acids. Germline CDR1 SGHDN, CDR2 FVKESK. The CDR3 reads CASSQESRTGFLSYEQFF. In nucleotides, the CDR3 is TGTGCCAGCAGCCAAGAGAGTCGTACAGGGTTCTTATCATATGAGCAGTTCTTC.